The next 3 T cell receptor beta chains were all read from a single sample in a study of CD8 T cells in Susac syndrome. After extraction with the RNeasy kit, roughly 0.5 to 1 ug of the RNA was reverse transcribed using random hexamers. TCRdb passed the immunoSEQ multiplex PCR reads through MiXCR, listing each CDR3 protein once. The repertoire holds a few hundred thousand distinct CDR3 sequences, 85% to 95% seen once, with approximately 0.075% in the top ten. Sequenced material: CD4+ T cells from PBMCs. These receptors were collected from a human donor with multiple sclerosis.

The chain uses TRBV6-5 and TRBJ1-2; TRBD1 matches at 8 bases. V shed 0 bases and J 3 bases; nucleotides not matched to a gene: 9. CDR3 size: 17 residues. Per germline, CDR1 MNHEY and CDR2 SVGAGI. CDR3 amino acids: CASSYSGQALVDYGYTF. The DNA for the CDR3 is TGTGCCAGCAGTTACTCGGGACAGGCTCTTGTTGACTATGGCTACACCTTC.

In its sample, this clonotype was seen once. The V gene is TRBV20-1, the J gene TRBJ2-5, with 7 bases fitting TRBD2. This CDR3 comprises 12 residues. V shed 5 bases and J 5 bases; nucleotides not matched to a gene: 5. Germline V gene lookup returns CDR1 DFQATT and CDR2 SNEGSKA (reference sequence). Here the CDR3 DNA reads TGCAGTGCTTACGGGGGGAGGGAGACCCAGTACTTC. Its protein is CSAYGGRETQYF.

The chain combines TRBV20-1 with TRBJ1-3, with 8 bases matching TRBD1. Germline CDR1 DFQATT, CDR2 SNEGSKA (reference sequence). Trimming cost V 2 bases and J 2 bases; bases outside gene matches: 11. This CDR3 contains 17 residues. This chain's CDR3 is CSARNDRDRRAGNTIYF. The CDR3 DNA reads as TGCAGTGCTAGAAATGACCGGGACAGGAGAGCTGGAAACACCATATATTTT.